This T cell receptor (beta chain) was sequenced in a study of control samples from healthy donors and cancer patients (dated by TCRdb to about 2020). The protocol used for the library was the immunoSEQ multiplex PCR assay. This immuneACCESS table, as held by TCRdb, lists in-frame sequences with V and J called but not all clones. Of the missing ones, under half trace to an unresolved V gene in checked studies; the others have no known cause. The sample includes 150,000 to 200,000 clones, with roughly 94% observed a single time. In total, the top ten clones hold more than 8% of the sample. Cut back by 4 bases and 0 bases, the V and J ends lie 11 bases apart. Based on the germline V gene, the CDR1 and CDR2 sequences are SGDLS and YYNGEE. Including the terminal cysteine and phenylalanine, the CDR3 comprises 15 residues. Only the CDR3 DNA is retained, 45 bases long and in frame from the first base. Worth noting for this clone: Its antigen is still unknown. The sample holds no much larger clone one base away, and base qualities are not on file.

The sequence was obtained from a woman between 35 and 50 years old in good health. The sequence links TRBV9 to TRBJ2-1; the D gene is perhaps TRBD1, on 6 matching bases. The sequencing input was blood. The CDR3 protein: CASSTRDTSYNEQFF. The nucleotide sequence is TGTGCCAGCAGCACCCGGGACACCTCCTACAATGAGCAGTTCTTC. The CDR3 plus the reference TRBV9 and TRBJ2-1 genes for the other parts give the full variable domain: DSGVTQTPKHLITATGQRVTLRCSPRSGDLSVYWYQQSLDQGLQFLIQYYNGEERAKGNILERFSAQQFPDLHSELNLSSLELGDSALYFCASSTRDTSYNEQFFGPGTRLTVL.